The source of this T cell receptor (beta chain) is a study of blood T cell repertoires in COVID-19. Study-wide context: T cells, B-cell-depleted T cells, or PBMCs provided the cDNA or gDNA that served as material.

V dropped 3 bases and J dropped 8 bases, with 22 bases sitting between them. The germline V gene encodes CDR1 GTSNPN and CDR2 SVGIG (reference sequence). The CDR3 has 15 amino acids. Source study methods: Estimation of nucleated cell counts was performed using reference gene primer amplification. The protocol was immunoSEQ multiplex PCR, while the TCRdb copy is restricted to in-frame clones and leaves out a portion. V, J and clone size were drawn from that table, and D and trimming were deduced from the DNA. The sample comprises about 190,000 clones, about 86% of which are singletons, and 13% to 15% rests with the top ten.

This sequence originates from a young man with active or convalescent COVID-19. This chain connects TRBV30 to TRBJ1-2; D is possibly TRBD1 (6 bases). The sample consisted of peripheral blood. Here the CDR3 reads CAWRIETGLLWGYTF. The CDR3 coding sequence is TGTGCCTGGAGGATAGAGACAGGTTTGCTTTGGGGCTACACCTTC.